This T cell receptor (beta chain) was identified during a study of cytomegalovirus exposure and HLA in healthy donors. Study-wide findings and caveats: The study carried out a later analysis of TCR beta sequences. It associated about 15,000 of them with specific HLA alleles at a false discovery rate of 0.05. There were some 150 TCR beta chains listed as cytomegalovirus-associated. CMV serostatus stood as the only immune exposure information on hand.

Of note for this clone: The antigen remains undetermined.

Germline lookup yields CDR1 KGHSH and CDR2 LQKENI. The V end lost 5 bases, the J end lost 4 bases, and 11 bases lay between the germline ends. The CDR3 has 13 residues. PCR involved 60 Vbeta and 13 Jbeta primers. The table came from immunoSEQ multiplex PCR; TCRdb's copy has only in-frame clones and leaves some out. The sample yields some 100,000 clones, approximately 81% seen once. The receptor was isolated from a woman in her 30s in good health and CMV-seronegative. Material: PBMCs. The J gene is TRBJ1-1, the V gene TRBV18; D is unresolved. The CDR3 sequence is CASSEALGTEAFF. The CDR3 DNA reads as TGTGCCAGCTCAGAGGCGCTCGGCACTGAAGCTTTCTTT.